Listed here are 15 T cell receptor beta chains from one sample, sequenced in a study of blood T cell repertoires in COVID-19. Only in-frame clones appear in the TCRdb table, and some are missing; sequencing was by immunoSEQ multiplex PCR. The data contain under 130,000 clones, around 79% of them singletons. The specimen was peripheral blood. The receptors were sampled from a man between 65 and 85 years old with active or convalescent COVID-19.

The chain couples TRBV5-4 to TRBJ2-7; D might be TRBD2 (5 bases). CDR1 is SGHNT, CDR2 YYREEE, per germline (reference sequence). The V end was cut by 4 bases, the J end by 4 bases, with 15 bases between. The CDR3 runs 14 residues. CDR3 sequence reads: CASSPDSSSYEQYF. The CDR3 DNA sequence: TGTGCCAGCAGCCCGGACTCCTCGTCATACGAGCAGTACTTC.

The sample holds a few counts of this clone. V usage is TRBV11-2 and J usage is TRBJ1-6; the match to TRBD1 covers 10 bases. This CDR3 comprises 15 residues. V dropped 4 bases and J dropped 6; count of bases not matched to a gene: 3. Germline V gene data show CDR1 as SGHAT and CDR2 as FQNNGV. This chain's CDR3 is CASSSTGGFNSPLHF. CDR3 in DNA: TGTGCCAGCAGCTCGACAGGGGGCTTTAATTCACCCCTCCACTTT.

This clone was observed a handful of times. This rearrangement joins TRBV27 to TRBJ1-1; D is possibly TRBD1 (5 bases). Germline V gene data show CDR1 as MNHEY and CDR2 as SMNVEV (reference sequence). V was trimmed by 5 bases and J by 8 bases, leaving 18 bases between them. This CDR3 has 14 amino acids. In DNA form, the CDR3 reads TGTGCCAGCAGTCCCCAGGCGTGGGGCCCCGAAGCTTTCTTT. Translation gives CASSPQAWGPEAFF.

The chain recombines TRBV5-1 with TRBJ1-6; perhaps TRBD1 as D (5 bases). The CDR3 covers 14 residues. V dropped 1 base and J dropped 9 bases, with 11 bases sitting between them. The germline CDR1 and CDR2 sequences are SGHRS and YFSETQ. The DNA for the CDR3 is TGCGCCAGCAGCTTGAACGGGGGGTCTTCACCCCTCCACTTT. Translating gives CASSLNGGSSPLHF.

The chain links TRBV30 to TRBJ2-5, with no clear D. Looked up from germline, CDR1 is GTSNPN and CDR2 is SVGIG (reference sequence). There are 13 residues in the CDR3. Trimming stripped 0 bases from V and 6 bases from J, with 11 bases between. CDR3 loop: CAWSVSPYQTQYF. As DNA, the CDR3 is TGTGCCTGGAGTGTCTCGCCCTACCAGACCCAGTACTTC.

CDR3 nucleotides: TGTGCCAGCAGCCCACAGAGTCATCAGCCCCAGCATTTT. The encoded protein is CASSPQSHQPQHF. V gene TRBV2 combines with J gene TRBJ1-5; D not certain. The CDR3 is 13 residues long. CDR1 is SNHLY and CDR2 is FYNNEI in the germline V gene. V was shortened by 6 bases and J by 5 bases, with 11 bases between the two germline ends.

The chain recombines TRBV7-9 with TRBJ2-3, with TRBD2 matching 7 bases. Per the germline V gene, CDR1 is SEHNR and CDR2 is FQNEAQ (reference sequence). V gave up 5 bases and J gave up 2 bases; unmatched junction bases: 13. The length of the CDR3 is 17 residues. The CDR3 DNA sequence: TGTGCCAGCAGCCCTGGTGGGGGGGTTCCCTTCACAGATACGCAGTATTTT. Its protein is CASSPGGGVPFTDTQYF.

The V call is TRBV6-1, the J call TRBJ2-6, with D perhaps TRBD2 (5 bases). V was cut by 1 base and J by 2 bases, with 9 bases left in between. Looked up from germline, CDR1 is MNHNS and CDR2 is SASEGT. The CDR3 length is 16 residues. The CDR3 loop reads CASSEEVGAGANVLTF. The CDR3, as DNA: TGTGCCAGCAGTGAAGAAGTCGGGGCTGGGGCCAACGTCCTGACTTTC.

There are a few counts of this clone. The CDR3 is CAIRGVGQPQHF. The DNA for the CDR3 is TGTGCCATCAGGGGAGTCGGGCAGCCCCAGCATTTT. The chain is built from TRBV10-3 and TRBJ1-5; no reliable D call. V dropped 6 bases and J dropped 7 bases, with 10 bases sitting between them. Germline CDR1 ENHRY, CDR2 SYGVKD. The CDR3 length is 12 residues.

The CDR3 DNA sequence: TGTGCCAGCAGTAGAGGCAGATTTAACTATGGCTACACCTTC. This translates into CASSRGRFNYGYTF. The chain is built from TRBV6-2 or TRBV6-3 and TRBJ1-2; D unresolved. Trimming took off 5 bases at V and 1 base at J, with 11 bases between the two ends. The CDR3 extends over 14 amino acids. CDR1 is MNHEY and CDR2 is SVGEGT in the germline V gene.

This clone was seen a handful of times. This sequence joins TRBV29-1 and TRBJ1-4, with TRBD1 matching over 7 bases. Germline values: CDR1 SQVTM, CDR2 ANQGSEA. The junction had 6 bases not matched to a gene; V was cut back by 7 bases and J by 4 bases. CDR3 length: 13 amino acids. The CDR3 region has the DNA TGCAGCGCTACGGGGGACAGTAATGAAAAACTGTTTTTT. As protein: CSATGDSNEKLFF.

This clone was recorded at least ten times. The J gene is TRBJ2-1, the V gene TRBV7-3; maybe TRBD1 (5 bases). Trimming pared 3 bases from V and 12 bases from J, leaving 12 bases between. The germline CDR1 and CDR2 sequences are SGHTA and FQGTGA. The length of the CDR3 is 12 residues. CDR3 sequence: CASSFLQGRQFF. The CDR3 DNA reads TGTGCCAGCAGCTTCCTTCAGGGTAGGCAGTTCTTC.

The rearrangement uses TRBV5-4 and TRBJ1-2, with D possibly TRBD1 on 5 matching bases. The CDR3 is 13 residues long. Per the germline V gene, CDR1 is SGHNT and CDR2 is YYREEE (reference sequence). The V end lost 4 bases, the J end lost 7 bases, and 14 bases lay between the germline ends. The CDR3 reads CASSREWQGGYTF. The CDR3 DNA follows: TGTGCCAGCAGCAGAGAATGGCAGGGTGGCTACACCTTC.

The chain employs TRBV19 and TRBJ2-5, with 7 nucleotides matching TRBD2. The length of the CDR3 is 14 residues. V gave up 3 bases and J gave up 4 bases; unmatched junction bases: 5. Germline CDR1 is LNHDA and CDR2 is SQIVND (reference sequence). This chain's CDR3 is CASSMGRDRETQYF. In DNA form, the CDR3 reads TGTGCCAGTAGTATGGGGAGGGATAGAGAGACCCAGTACTTC.

For this clone: Additional DNA sequences in this sample encode the identical CDR3. The rearrangement joins TRBV3-1 (or the pseudogene TRBV3-2) to TRBJ2-7, with D perhaps matching TRBD1 (6 bases). This CDR3 has 13 residues. Germline CDR1 reads LGHDT; CDR2 reads YNNKEL (reference sequence). The V gene lost 2 bases and the J gene lost 2 bases, with 7 bases spanning the gap. CDR3 nucleotide sequence: TGTGCCAGCAGCCAAACAGGGCCCTACGAGCAGTACTTC. It yields the protein CASSQTGPYEQYF.